Here is one T cell receptor beta chain with its context. Its specific antigen is unknown. No much larger clone exists at a distance of one base, and base qualities are not known. Inclusive of the bounding cysteine and phenylalanine, the CDR3 is 14 residues long. CDR3 DNA is the only sequence kept; it has 42 bases, read in frame from the first base. The V end loses 6 bases and the J end loses 8 bases, and a stretch of 16 bases separates them. CDR1 and CDR2 were assigned from the germline V gene as MDHEN and SYDVKM. In the prospective study, participants were roughly 18 to 100 years old, resided in about two dozen geographic areas of the United States, and were enrolled through a virtual design. In the prospective study, participants were assigned to cohorts based on the clinical history participants reported in a screening survey and a study questionnaire. Recovered participants in ImmuneRACE Cohort 3 were defined as having two consecutive negative NP/OP PCR tests, clearance from a healthcare professional, or resolution of symptoms. Each participant in the prospective study had whole blood, serum and a nasopharyngeal or oropharyngeal swab collected by mobile phlebotomists. Prospective study participants could optionally give additional blood draws and questionnaires over a 2-month period. Before DNA extraction, blood samples from the prospective study were shipped at room temperature or frozen.

This sample was taken from a study of blood T cell repertoires in COVID-19 (dated by TCRdb to about 2020). About the study as a whole: Collaborator samples came from the United States, Italy and Spain and covered acute and convalescent phases of COVID-19. The prospective study material was composed of cDNA or gDNA derived from T cells, B-cell-depleted T cells, or PBMCs. Deeply sampled blood TCRbeta repertoires from subjects exposed to, actively infected with, or recovered from COVID-19 were included in the dataset. The repertoires were released in a freely available public database intended as a resource for research on the immune response to SARS-CoV-2. Samples were obtained from the ongoing ImmuneRACE study (first 160 participants) and from over 1,000 subjects provided by 6 global collaborators. A de-identified subject ID, COVID-19 status, age in years and sex were almost always included in the sample metadata. Where available, HLA class I and class II types were taken from metadata supplied by the sample provider and were not determined by assay-based typing.

TCRbeta CDR3 regions were amplified from genomic DNA using the immunoSEQ Assay, a bias-controlled multiplex PCR. The paper's data handling went like this. The number of nucleated cells in each sample was estimated from the amplification of reference gene primers within the assay. To quantify the absolute abundance of each unique TCRbeta CDR3 rearrangement, sequence reads were collapsed and filtered. For each sample, productive Simpson clonality was calculated as the square root of Simpson's diversity index over productive rearrangements. In its TCRdb copy, this immuneACCESS table keeps in-frame sequences only and misses some clones. Where compared with another copy, unresolved V genes explain less than half of these, and the others have no known cause. V and J calls and clone size are as listed in that table; D and trimming were resolved from the DNA. Recorded for this sample are about 280,000 clones; around 85% of them occurred a single time. The ten largest clones represent roughly 6.3% of the sample.

The paper as a whole reports these results and caveats: How much clinical and demographic metadata was included differed by source and by participant, and the metadata was provided uncurated.

Sequenced input: PBMCs or T cells enriched from blood (not recorded which). The chain is made from TRBV28 and TRBJ1-4, and perhaps TRBD1 as D gene, on 5 matching bases. The sequence was obtained from a woman in her thirties or forties who had recovered from COVID-19. The CDR3 has the sequence CASSRGRDREKLFF. The nucleotide sequence is TGTGCCAGCAGCCGCGGCAGGGATCGAGAAAAACTGTTTTTT.